Listed below are T cell receptor beta chains from one sample, sequenced in a study of siplizumab effects on memory and regulatory T cells. Data came from immunoSEQ multiplex PCR; TCRdb stores just in-frame clones and leaves some out. The sample has over 85,000 clones; roughly 95% are singletons. Sequences were obtained from naive CD4+ T cells sorted from blood. The receptors were gathered from a human donor in good health. Each CDR3 is given with its conserved first and last residue. The order of the fields is V gene, J gene, CDR3 protein.

>TRBV5-1|TRBJ1-1
CASSLDSGEAFF
>TRBV4-1|TRBJ2-1
CASSQESGGHYGNEQFF
>TRBV6-1|TRBJ1-5
CASSSTTGSNQPQHF
>TRBV6-5|TRBJ1-6
CASGPGTGRPLHF
>TRBV5-4|TRBJ2-7
CASSGLAGGSYEQYF
>TRBV5-6|TRBJ2-2
CASSWGGGAPNTGELFF
>TRBV28|TRBJ1-2
CASSQGRYGYTF
>TRBV10-3|TRBJ2-3
CAITADTQYF
>TRBV5-1|TRBJ2-7
CASSPGPGAYEQYF
>TRBV6-1|TRBJ1-2
CASSRRGSEPYGYTF
>TRBV28|TRBJ1-6
CASSRDPGGDSPLHF
>TRBV4-1|TRBJ2-5
CATGQGILETQYF
>TRBV28|TRBJ2-4
CASSSLGLGQYF
>TRBV15|TRBJ1-5
CATSRALGQPQHF
>TRBV18|TRBJ1-2
CASSPPVGGVNGYTF
>TRBV28|TRBJ2-1
CASRKTGEQFF
>TRBV28|TRBJ1-4
CASSPMGVTNEKLFF
>TRBV11-3|TRBJ1-1
CASSLGSPAGTEAFF
>TRBV2|TRBJ2-1
CASNGQGWNEQFF
>TRBV6-4|TRBJ2-2
CASREAGGSVGELFF
>TRBV18|TRBJ1-1
CASSPTNLGLGGGIRTEAFF
>TRBV11-2|TRBJ1-1
CASSRDRNTEAFF
>TRBV7-2|TRBJ1-5
CASSWGGQGLGQPQHF
>TRBV20-1|TRBJ1-1
CSATGETEAFF
>TRBV9|TRBJ2-3
CASSVGGSGGTDTQYF
>TRBV5-4|TRBJ2-3
CASSSRWGLTDTQYF
>TRBV5-1|TRBJ1-1
CASSPEGSNEAFF
>TRBV19|TRBJ1-2
CASSNPSGVPGYTF
>TRBV4-1|TRBJ1-3
CASSQEPGAGGNTIYF
>TRBV18|TRBJ1-5
CASSPLGASDQPQHF
>TRBV10-1|TRBJ2-3
CASSETSGVTDTQYF
>TRBV5-1|TRBJ2-5
CASSLIPGLAGPETQYF
>TRBV6-6|TRBJ1-1
CASSYSRGNTEAFF
>TRBV7-3|TRBJ2-3
CASSLSGGATDTQYF
>TRBV19|TRBJ1-2
CASSDPGHNYGYTF
>TRBV7-3|TRBJ1-6
CASKNSGTANSPLHF
>TRBV6-4|TRBJ1-2
CASSRWGGYGYTF
>TRBV5-1|TRBJ1-1
CASSLVGQGRTEAFF
>TRBV27|TRBJ2-1
CASRQSYNEQFF
>TRBV6-6|TRBJ1-2
CASSYSGGGYGYTF
>TRBV11-2|TRBJ2-5
CASSFGIKEETQYF
>TRBV11-2|TRBJ2-3
CASSLDSSDTQYF
>TRBV19|TRBJ2-2
CASSIEGPNTGELFF
>TRBV28|TRBJ2-2
CASSLGGVSTGELFF
>TRBV6-5|TRBJ2-3
CASSYSRRTDTQYF
>TRBV10-3|TRBJ1-1
CAIRGQGEGTEAFF